Below, one T cell receptor (beta chain) is given with its context. Its antigen is currently not known. No much larger clonotype is one base removed from it; base qualities were not supplied. These data belong to a study of T cell changes during pregnancy in multiple sclerosis (dated by TCRdb to about 2019). Describing the broader study: The study looked at changes in the T cell repertoire across pregnancy in women with multiple sclerosis.

The library was made by the immunoSEQ multiplex PCR assay. TCRdb obtained this table from immuneACCESS and retained in-frame rearrangements with V and J assigned. These tables miss some clones; where compared with another copy, unresolved V genes account for less than half of the shortfall, and the remainder is unexplained. The sample table shows approximately 26,000 clones, and 89% are seen once. The ten largest clones capture 0.8% of the sample. The sequencing here drew on CD4+ T cells from peripheral blood mononuclear cells, taken in the second trimester of pregnancy. The clonotype was recovered from a female donor with multiple sclerosis, enrolled in a pregnancy study.

The CDR3 region reads CASSLYLGQGANYGYTF. The DNA sequence is TGTGCCAGCAGCTTATACCTGGGGCAGGGGGCGAACTATGGCTACACCTTC. In this chain, TRBV7-9 is recombined with TRBJ1-2; 8 bases in the middle match TRBD1. The germline V gene encodes CDR1 SEHNR and CDR2 FQNEAQ (reference sequence). V is cut back by 2 bases and J by 2 bases, with 10 bases in the junction unmatched. The CDR3 goes from the cysteine to the phenylalanine over 17 residues. Of all the DNA, just the CDR3 is kept, 51 bases in frame from base 1.